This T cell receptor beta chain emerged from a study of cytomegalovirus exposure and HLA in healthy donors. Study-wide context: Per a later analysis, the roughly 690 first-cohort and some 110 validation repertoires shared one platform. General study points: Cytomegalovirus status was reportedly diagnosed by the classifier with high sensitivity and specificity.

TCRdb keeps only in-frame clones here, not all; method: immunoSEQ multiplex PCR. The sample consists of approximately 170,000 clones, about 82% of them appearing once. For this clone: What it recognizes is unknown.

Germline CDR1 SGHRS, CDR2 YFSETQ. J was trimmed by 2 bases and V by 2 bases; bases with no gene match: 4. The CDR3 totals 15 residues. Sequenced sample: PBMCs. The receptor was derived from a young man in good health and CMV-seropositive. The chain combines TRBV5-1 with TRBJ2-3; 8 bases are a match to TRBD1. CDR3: CASSLRTGSTDTQYF. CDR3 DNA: TGCGCCAGCAGCTTAAGGACAGGGTCCACAGATACGCAGTATTTT.